This T cell receptor beta chain was retrieved from a study of blood T cell repertoires in COVID-19 (dated by TCRdb to about 2020). In the study overall: Samples covering the acute and convalescent phases of COVID-19 were provided by collaborators in the United States, Italy and Spain. The prospective study material was composed of cDNA or gDNA derived from T cells, B-cell-depleted T cells, or PBMCs. Subjects who had been exposed to COVID-19, were actively infected with it, or had recovered from it provided the deeply sampled blood TCRbeta repertoires that made up the dataset. The repertoires were released in a freely available public database intended as a resource for research on the immune response to SARS-CoV-2. Samples came from the ongoing ImmuneRACE study (first 160 participants) plus 1,254 subjects from 6 global collaborators. Nearly every sample came with metadata listing a de-identified subject ID, COVID-19 status, age in years and sex. Where available, HLA class I and class II types were obtained from metadata supplied by the sample provider rather than from assay-based typing.

The CDR3 holds 14 amino acids from the cysteine to the phenylalanine. The retained sequence is limited to the CDR3, 42 bases, with the frame set at the first base. CDR1 and CDR2 were assigned from the germline V gene as SGHNT and YENEEA. The germline ends are 16 bases apart after V is trimmed by 3 bases and J by 11 bases. The collaborating institutions used their own protocols to collect whole blood in K2EDTA tubes. For TCRbeta analysis, collaborator samples were shipped as frozen whole blood, as isolated PBMCs, or as DNA extracted from either sample type. Summary of the overall study and its limitations: The quantity of clinical and demographic metadata differed by source and by participant and was supplied without curation.

The immunoSEQ Assay, a bias-controlled multiplex PCR, was used to amplify TCRbeta CDR3 regions from genomic DNA. The source study handled its data this way. The number of nucleated cells in each sample was estimated by amplification of reference gene primers within the assay. To quantify the absolute abundance of each unique TCRbeta CDR3 rearrangement, sequence reads were collapsed and filtered. For each sample, productive Simpson clonality was calculated as the square root of Simpson's diversity index over productive rearrangements. TCRdb stores this immuneACCESS table with in-frame sequences only. Part of the clones is absent; in the studies checked, under half of the shortfall reflects unresolved V genes, and no reason is known for the rest. Clone size and V and J calls were adopted from that table, with D and trimming inferred from the DNA. The sample contains 55,000 to 80,000 clones, around 87% of them found a single time. Around 2.5% of the sample is in the top ten clones.

A word on this clone: Its antigen has not been determined. No base qualities exist here, and no much larger clone lies one base off it.

The receptor's source is a man in his fifties or sixties with acute or convalescent COVID-19. The material sequenced was peripheral blood. The rearranged segments are TRBV11-3 and TRBJ1-4; the D gene cannot be resolved reliably. In nucleotides, the sequence is TGTGCCAGCAGCTTCCAAGCTCCCATGTGCAAACTGTTTTTT. Its amino acids are CASSFQAPMCKLFF.